Listed below are T cell receptor beta chains from one sample, sequenced in a study of T cell responses to AZD1222 COVID-19 vaccine. This table comes from immunoSEQ multiplex PCR, and its TCRdb copy is limited to in-frame clones, with some not included. This sample yields 89,000 or so clones, of which 75% to 95% are seen a single time; 11% belongs to the top ten. Sequencing used peripheral blood, obtained 28 days after the second AZD1222 dose. The receptor source for this set is an adult who received the AZD1222 COVID-19 vaccine. The CDR3 runs from the conserved cysteine through the conserved F or W. The D gene is left open where the match is weak. Not all rows give a size; the values are once, few, many and, for expanded clones, a class.

size	V	J	D	DNA	CDR3
once	TRBV18	TRBJ1-1	.	TGTGCCAGCTCACCAAATTTACCGGGCCAAGCTTTCTTT	CASSPNLPGQAFF
once	TRBV30	TRBJ1-5	.	TGTGCCTGGAGTGGAGGAGGTATTCGGCGGAATCAGCCCCAGCATTTT	CAWSGGGIRRNQPQHF
.	TRBV5-4	TRBJ1-2	.	TGTGCCAGCAGCCCTACAGGGACCTATGGCTACACCTTC	CASSPTGTYGYTF
.	TRBV7-2	TRBJ1-6	.	TGTGCCAGCAGCTTACAGAGAAATAATTCACCCCTCCACTTT	CASSLQRNNSPLHF
.	TRBV11-2	TRBJ2-1	TRBD2	TGTGCCAGCAGCTTCCCAAAAGCCGGGACTAGCGGCCAAAACAATGAGCAGTTCTTC	CASSFPKAGTSGQNNEQFF
.	TRBV11-1	TRBJ2-7	.	TGTGCCAGCAGCTTAAACTCCTACGAGCAGTACTTC	CASSLNSYEQYF
.	TRBV28	TRBJ2-5	TRBD2	TGTGCCAGCAGTTCACTCGTAGCGGGACAAGAGACCCAGTACTTC	CASSSLVAGQETQYF
once	TRBV3-1/TRBV3-2	TRBJ2-1	.	TGTGCCAGCAGCCTCAACGCCTGGACACTCAATGAGCAGTTCTTC	CASSLNAWTLNEQFF
.	TRBV28	TRBJ1-2	.	TGTGCCAGCACCGGGGGACACGGCCGCGGCGGAGCTAACTATGGCTACACCTTC	CASTGGHGRGGANYGYTF
.	TRBV19	TRBJ2-1	TRBD2	TGTGCCAGTATCCGAGGGACTAGCGGGAGAAATGAGCAGTTCTTC	CASIRGTSGRNEQFF
.	TRBV19	TRBJ2-2	.	TGTGCCAGTAGTAATCGGGGTATAGCCGGGGAGCTGTTTTTT	CASSNRGIAGELFF
.	TRBV2	TRBJ1-6	.	TGTGCCAGCAGTGGGGAGAGGGATTCACCCCTCCACTTT	CASSGERDSPLHF